Presented here are 23 T cell receptor beta chains from one specimen sequenced in a study of tumor-infiltrating lymphocytes in primary liver carcinoma. Reverse transcription of approximately 520 ng total RNA with a constant-region primer produced TCR beta cDNA. Three nested multiplex PCR rounds, a slightly modified ARM-PCR, produced the libraries for TCR beta. Each of the first two PCR rounds ran 9 to 11 cycles with TRBV1-TRBV30 forward and C-beta reverse primers. TCRdb reprocessed the multiplex PCR reads via MiXCR and lists one record per CDR3 protein. The sample has about 20,000 distinct CDR3 sequences, roughly 79% seen once; the top ten hold roughly 40%. Without any cell sorting, roughly 20-32 mg of bulk tissue yielded co-extracted RNA and DNA. Sequencing was performed on liver tumor tissue from sampling region 4. As for subset: tumor region T4, right-lateral pole. These TCRs come from a woman aged 25 to 39 with primary liver carcinoma and hepatitis B virus infection.

The chain employs TRBV10-1 and TRBJ2-7; the D gene is possibly TRBD1 (6 bases). The CDR3 runs 22 residues. Germline V gene lookup returns CDR1 WNHNN and CDR2 SYGVQD (reference sequence). V was clipped by 2 bases and J by 3 bases, with 35 bases between them. CDR3 nucleotide sequence: TGCGCCAGCAGTGAGGGATTTGGTCAGGTGAACAGACGGACAGATGGGGGCTACGAGCAGTACTTC. Protein product: CASSEGFGQVNRRTDGGYEQYF.

As regards this clonotype: The CDR3 ends on some other residue instead of the conserved phenylalanine or tryptophan, so this is likely a read error. This chain joins TRBV13 and TRBJ1-1; D possibly corresponds to TRBD1 (5 bases). This CDR3 comprises 17 residues. CDR1 is PRHDT, CDR2 FYEKMQ, per germline (reference sequence). Here the CDR3 reads CVSSLGGLGIGGTEAFS. In nucleotides, the CDR3 is TGTGTCAGCAGCTTAGGAGGGCTTGGTATTGGGGGCACTGAAGCTTTCTCT.

On this clonotype: This is likely a read error, given that the CDR3 carries no conserved phenylalanine or tryptophan at its end. This chain uses TRBV6-1 with TRBJ2-2; D may be TRBD1 or TRBD2 (6 bases each). Germline V CDR1 and CDR2: MNHNS, SASEGT. This CDR3 has 19 residues. In nucleotides, the CDR3 is TGTGCCAGCAGTGAAGCCCTTCCCGGGGGCGCCGCGAACACCGGGAAGCTGTTTTCT. Translating gives CASSEALPGGAANTGKLFS.

This clonotype was recorded many times. The chain links TRBV20-1 to TRBJ2-1, with 11 nucleotides matching TRBD2. The CDR3 length is 17 residues. V lost 3 bases, J lost 4 bases, and 11 bases stayed unmatched. CDR1 is DFQATT and CDR2 is SNEGSKA in the germline V gene (reference sequence). CDR3 residues: CSASLASGRYRYNEQFF. The CDR3 nucleotides are TGCAGTGCTAGTCTCGCTAGCGGGAGGTATAGGTACAATGAGCAGTTCTTC.

A remark on this clonotype: Germline is not matched at one junction end, which may reflect a read error. The V call is TRBV6-5, the J call TRBJ1-2, with D maybe TRBD1 (5 bases). Germline CDR1 MNHEY, CDR2 SVGAGI. This CDR3 contains 14 residues. The DNA for the CDR3 is TGTGCCGGCAGTTATAACGGACATGGCAGCGGCCACACCTTC. It specifies CAGSYNGHGSGHTF.

With regard to this clonotype: An end of the junction differs from the germline gene, which may be a read error. The chain combines TRBV11-3 with TRBJ1-1; D gene ambiguous. Germline V gives CDR1 SGHNT, CDR2 YENEEA. The CDR3 covers 14 residues. CDR3: CASSLKVVITGASF. The CDR3 nucleotides read TGTGCCAGCAGCTTAAAAGTGGTGATCACTGGAGCTTCCTTT.

Notes on this clonotype: Germline is not matched at one junction end, which may reflect a read error. This chain uses TRBV11-2 with TRBJ2-1; no clear D gene. The CDR3 spans 12 residues. Germline CDR1 and CDR2: SGHAT and FQNNGV. CDR3 sequence reads: CDSSFLNGKQFF. The DNA of the CDR3 is TGTGACAGCAGCTTTCTTAACGGTAAGCAGTTCTTC.

This clonotype was detected once. At one end, the junction sequence differs from germline, possibly due to a read error. The rearrangement links TRBV4-3 to TRBJ2-7; 7 bases fit TRBD2. Looked up from germline, CDR1 is LGHNA and CDR2 is YSLEER. The CDR3 consists of 18 residues. The CDR3 here is CASSQTVTGGHISYEQCF. DNA of the CDR3: TGCGCCAGTAGCCAAACTGTGACGGGGGGTCACATTAGCTACGAGCAGTGCTTC.

This clonotype is a singleton in its sample. Sequence at one end of the junction differs from germline and may be a read error. The chain has TRBV10-3 and TRBJ2-5; D is unresolved. The CDR3 length is 15 residues. In germline, CDR1 is ENHRY, CDR2 SYGVKD. As DNA, the CDR3 is TGTTCCATCAGTGAGTCGGATAGCAGACAAGAGACCCAGTACTTC. Translated: CSISESDSRQETQYF.

This clonotype came up once. The conserved closing phenylalanine or tryptophan is absent in this CDR3, likely reflecting a read error. The DNA is omitted, as the CDR3 cannot be located on it reliably, and the CDR3 follows TCRdb's listing. The chain joins TRBV5-6 to TRBJ1-6. The CDR3 length is 14 residues, termini included. Germline V gene lookup returns CDR1 SGHDT and CDR2 YYEEEE. CDR3 in amino acids: CASSLVALESPLNY.

To note about this clonotype: The CDR3 end shows no conserved phenylalanine or tryptophan, and so a read error is likely. The chain combines TRBV12-3 or TRBV12-4 with TRBJ2-3, with D unclear. The CDR3 runs to 13 residues. DNA for the CDR3: TGTGCCGGCAGTTATCGGTACACAAATACGCAGTATTCT. Its protein product is CAGSYRYTNTQYS.

This clonotype was detected once. It is likely a read error, because the conserved phenylalanine at the end of the CDR3 is missing. No DNA is shown, since the ends of the CDR3 on it are uncertain; the CDR3 is the one TCRdb lists. The chain is built from TRBV6-2 or TRBV6-3 and TRBJ2-7; the table's D call, TRBD2, was not checked against the DNA. CDR1 and CDR2 from the germline V gene are MNHEY and SVGEGT. The CDR3 contains 14 residues when both ends are counted. The CDR3 sequence is CASSYGRVSYEHYI.

Remarks on this clonotype: A read error may produce the germline difference seen at one junction end. The chain joins TRBV11-2 to TRBJ2-1; 9 bases match TRBD1. Germline V lookup: CDR1 SGHAT, CDR2 FQNNGV. The CDR3 length is 21 residues. The CDR3 DNA follows: TGTGCCAGCAGCTTAGAACAGGGGGCGAGGCGGGAGAGGGGGCACTACAATGAGCAGCTCTTC. Amino acid sequence: CASSLEQGARRERGHYNEQLF.

The chain couples TRBV6-5 to TRBJ1-5; D is undetermined. The CDR3 is 16 residues long. V shed 11 bases and J shed 9 bases, with 29 bases lying between them. Germline V gives CDR1 MNHEY, CDR2 SVGAGI. CDR3 amino acids: CAGTSVWGNRLRPQHF. The CDR3 DNA reads TGTGCCGGCACCTCGGTGTGGGGAAACCGATTACGGCCCCAGCATTTT.

Worth noting for this clonotype: Relative to the germline gene, one junction end is altered; a read error may explain this. The DNA of the CDR3 is TGTACCGCCCGGGACAGGGCGATAAGTAGAGGTAGCTATACCTTC. Protein sequence: CTARDRAISRGSYTF. The chain recombines TRBV6-5 with TRBJ1-2, with TRBD1 identical over 9 bases. Germline V gene sequence: CDR1 MNHEY, CDR2 SVGAGI. This CDR3 has 15 amino acids.

The chain links TRBV6-5 to TRBJ1-1; 8 bases agree with TRBD1. This CDR3 is 14 amino acids long. Germline V gene sequence: CDR1 MNHEY, CDR2 SVGAGI. V dropped 10 bases and J dropped 5; count of bases not matched to a gene: 12. The chain's CDR3 is CATRRQGQDTEAFF. In nucleotides, the CDR3 is TGTGCCACCAGACGACAGGGGCAGGATACTGAAGCTTTCTTT.

This clonotype showed up many times. The CDR3 DNA follows: TGTGCCAGCAGCGTAGCTGGTGGGGGAAACACTGAAGCTTTCTTT. This gives the protein CASSVAGGGNTEAFF. V and J are TRBV9 and TRBJ1-1; a weak D match, TRBD1 (5 bases). CDR3 length equals 15 residues. V lost 0 bases to trimming and J lost 2 bases, with 11 bases between them. The germline CDR1 and CDR2 sequences are SGDLS and YYNGEE.

For this clonotype: The CDR3 carries no conserved terminal phenylalanine or tryptophan, so it likely arises from a read error. CDR3 sequence (DNA): TGTGCCATCAGCTTTGGGGGACAGGGATTTTTCAAAGATACGCAGTATTCT. Translating gives CAISFGGQGFFKDTQYS. The chain joins TRBV11-2 to TRBJ2-3, with 9 bases that match TRBD1. The CDR3 runs 17 residues. Germline loops: CDR1 SGHAT, CDR2 FQNNGV.

This chain joins TRBV11-2 and TRBJ2-1; no reliable D call. V gave up 5 bases and J gave up 10 bases, with 9 bases separating them. CDR1 and CDR2 from the germline V gene are SGHAT and FQNNGV. CDR3 length: 11 amino acids. DNA for the CDR3: TGTGCCAGCAGCGTCCCCCTCGAGCAGTTCTTC. Translating it yields CASSVPLEQFF.

The CDR3 sequence is CAITVSATRPETQYF. Here the CDR3 DNA reads TGTGCCATCACTGTGTCGGCTACCAGACCAGAGACCCAGTACTTC. V gene TRBV10-3 combines with J gene TRBJ2-5, with D unresolved. Per the germline V gene, CDR1 is ENHRY and CDR2 is SYGVKD. CDR3 size: 15 residues. Trimming pared 7 bases from V and 4 bases from J, leaving 19 bases between.

The gene calls are TRBV30 and TRBJ1-1, with a tentative D call TRBD1 (6 bases). This CDR3 has 13 residues. Germline V gene lookup returns CDR1 GTSNPN and CDR2 SVGIG (reference sequence). Deletions cut 5 bases from V and 6 bases from J, with 16 bases between. This CDR3 is CAWREGGKPEAFF. The CDR3 DNA follows: TGTGCCTGGCGGGAGGGGGGTAAGCCTGAAGCTTTCTTT.

About this clonotype itself: Compared with germline, one end of the junction differs, possibly owing to a read error. J is TRBJ2-7 and V is TRBV7-8, with D uncertain. CDR3 size: 14 residues. Germline CDR1 SGHVS, CDR2 FQNEAQ. CDR3 residues: CVSSAILLSPEQYF. CDR3 coding DNA: TGCGTCAGCAGCGCCATCCTGTTGTCCCCCGAGCAGTACTTC.

The chain carries TRBV11-2 and TRBJ2-1; no firm D call. From germline, CDR1 is SGHAT and CDR2 FQNNGV. This CDR3 is built from 13 residues. Trimming took 5 bases from V and 5 from J, leaving 10 bases between them. This CDR3 reads CASSGYSDNEQFF. The CDR3 nucleotides are TGTGCCAGCAGCGGTTACAGCGACAATGAGCAGTTCTTC.